The present T cell receptor (beta chain) was sequenced within a study of tumor-infiltrating lymphocytes in primary liver carcinoma (dated 2017 in TCRdb). Study-wide context: Of the five patients (three men and two women, aged 30 to 69 years), four had hepatocellular carcinoma and one had combined HCC and intrahepatic cholangiocarcinoma. Tumors of the five patients were stage T1-T3 N0M0 with maximum diameters of roughly 4.2 to 10 cm. Samples yielded roughly 3.5 to 7.13 million productive TCRbeta reads; read depth did not differ significantly between tissue types. TCRbeta repertoire sequencing, expression microarrays and whole-exome sequencing were combined in the study across five regions of each liver tumor, with adjacent normal tissue and blood also included. A total of roughly 35 specimens from 5 patients, comprising approximately 25 tumor regions, 5 adjacent noncancerous liver tissues and 5 peripheral blood samples, were covered by TCRbeta repertoire sequencing. Agilent mRNA microarray profiling was performed on the roughly 25 tumor region samples to relate TCRbeta repertoire diversity to the local molecular phenotype. Reproducibility between technical replicate repertoires was high, with correlation coefficients above 0.95 and mean shared-clone rates about 0.89.

With regard to this clonotype: Its binding antigen is unknown. The junction departs from germline at one end; a sequencing error may be responsible.

Total RNA and DNA were co-extracted from approximately 20-30 mg of bulk tissue with the AllPrep DNA/RNA mini kit, without cell sorting. Between November 2015 and early 2016, roughly five patients in China with histopathologically diagnosed primary liver carcinoma had their tumors surgically resected. At the time of sampling, the patients had chronic HBV infection and had not received any treatment. Each tumor was sampled at five spatially separated regions: the tumor centre plus the superior, inferior, left-lateral and right-lateral poles. Histological examination found more than 80% viable tumor cells in every tumor sample. Fresh tumor and adjacent tissue pieces were bisected; one half was stored in RNAlater at -80°C, the other sent for histology. Starting from roughly 500 ng total RNA, TCRbeta-specific cDNA was produced by reverse transcription with a constant-region primer and ProtoScript II reverse transcriptase. The TCRbeta libraries were prepared through three rounds of nested multiplex PCR following a slightly modified ARM-PCR procedure. Each of the first two PCR rounds ran for 10 cycles and used multiplex TRBV1-TRBV30 forward primers together with a Cbeta reverse primer. A final 25-cycle PCR with Deep VentR polymerase added sample barcodes and Illumina adapters. Before sequencing, amplicons of 200-500 bp were purified from gel using a QIAquick gel extraction kit. An Illumina HiSeq 2500 was used to sequence the TCRbeta amplicons with 250-bp paired-end reads. Turning to the authors' computational methods: Trimmomatic v0.33 was used to quality-trim the reads, and FLASH v1.2.11 was used to merge paired reads so that full CDR3 sequences could be recovered. V, D and J germline segments were assigned to the rearranged TCRbeta sequences using MiGEC v1.2.1b. Clonotype statistics, along with Shannon-Wiener diversity indices, were calculated using VDJtools v1.0.0. To cut down on sampling bias, every analysis after diversity analysis relied on just the 250 most abundant clonotypes from each sample. The public reads were reanalyzed by TCRdb: fastp trimming at Q25, MiXCR alignment, in-frame beta chains only. Entries are consolidated by CDR3 protein sequence, retaining the most common genes and DNA. The V and J calls here are based on TCRdb, not the publication. The sample table contains more than 75,000 distinct CDR3 sequences; only one count was recorded for 65% to 80% of them. The ten top clones hold 15% to 20% of the sample.

Overall study outcomes, separate from this receptor: Since the samples were bulk and unsorted, there was no way to compare CD4+ and CD8+ T cell repertoires. Just about 8-25% of top clones turned up in all five regions of a tumor, which suggests spatial heterogeneity among tumor-infiltrating T cells. Repertoire overlap was higher between tumor regions (mean about 36%) than tumor-adjacent (around 17%) or tumor-blood (approximately 14%) pairs, consistent with antigen-driven expansion. Because sequencing covered only the TCR beta chain and unpaired alpha chains were not captured, true repertoire diversity is likely underestimated. The top 250 clones made up a significantly larger repertoire fraction in tumors than in blood (p = 0.039). With just five or six patients in the study, the authors point out that the findings should be validated in a larger study.

The CDR3 contains 15 residues, cysteine and phenylalanine counted. The DNA shown is the 45-base CDR3, in frame from base 1. The CDR1 and CDR2 encoded by the germline V gene are SNHLY and FYNNEI. The sequence derives from a man in his forties with primary liver carcinoma and hepatitis B virus infection. Specimen: liver tumor tissue from sampling region 1. Explained via the paper, the cell subset or site label denotes: tumor region T1, superior pole. The chain employs TRBV2 and TRBJ2-1; the central 8 bases match TRBD2. This receptor carries the CDR3 CASSDFERELNEQFF. DNA sequence: TGTGCCAGTAGTGACTTTGAGCGGGAGCTCAATGAGCAGTTCTTC.